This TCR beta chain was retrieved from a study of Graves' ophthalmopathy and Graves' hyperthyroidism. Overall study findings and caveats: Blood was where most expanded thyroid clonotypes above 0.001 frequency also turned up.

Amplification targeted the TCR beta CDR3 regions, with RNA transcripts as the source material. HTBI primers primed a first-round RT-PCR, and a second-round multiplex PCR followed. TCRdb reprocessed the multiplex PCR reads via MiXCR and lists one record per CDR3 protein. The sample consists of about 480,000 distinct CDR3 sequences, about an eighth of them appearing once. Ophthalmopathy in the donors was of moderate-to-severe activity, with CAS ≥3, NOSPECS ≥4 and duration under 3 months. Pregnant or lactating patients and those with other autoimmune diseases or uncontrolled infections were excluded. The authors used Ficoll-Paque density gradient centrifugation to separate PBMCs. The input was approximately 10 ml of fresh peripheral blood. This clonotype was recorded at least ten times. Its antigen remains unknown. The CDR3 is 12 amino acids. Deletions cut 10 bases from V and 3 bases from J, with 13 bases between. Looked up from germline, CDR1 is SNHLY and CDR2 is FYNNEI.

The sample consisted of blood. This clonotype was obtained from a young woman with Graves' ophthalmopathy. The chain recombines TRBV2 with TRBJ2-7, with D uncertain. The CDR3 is CATKPSFYEQYF. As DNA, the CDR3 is TGTGCCACTAAACCGAGTTTCTACGAGCAGTACTTC.